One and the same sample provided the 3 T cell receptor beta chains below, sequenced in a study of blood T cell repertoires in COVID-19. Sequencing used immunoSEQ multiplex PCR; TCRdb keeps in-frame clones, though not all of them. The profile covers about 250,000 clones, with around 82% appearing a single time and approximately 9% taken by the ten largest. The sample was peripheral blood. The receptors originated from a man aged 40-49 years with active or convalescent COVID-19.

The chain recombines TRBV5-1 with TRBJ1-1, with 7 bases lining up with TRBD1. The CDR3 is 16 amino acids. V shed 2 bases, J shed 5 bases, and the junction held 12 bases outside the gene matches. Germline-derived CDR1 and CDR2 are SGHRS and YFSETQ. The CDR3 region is CASSLAETSRGTEAFF. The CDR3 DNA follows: TGCGCCAGCAGCTTAGCGGAGACCTCCAGGGGGACTGAAGCTTTCTTT.

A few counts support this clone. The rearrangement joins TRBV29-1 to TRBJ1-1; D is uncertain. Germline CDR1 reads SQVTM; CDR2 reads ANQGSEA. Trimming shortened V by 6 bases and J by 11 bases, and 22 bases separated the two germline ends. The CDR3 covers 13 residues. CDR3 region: CSVGHGSQWKAFF. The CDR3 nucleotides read TGCAGCGTCGGGCATGGGAGCCAATGGAAGGCTTTCTTT. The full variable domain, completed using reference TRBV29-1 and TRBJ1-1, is SAVISQKPSRDICQRGTSLTIQCQVDSQVTMMFWYRQQPGQSLTLIATANQGSEATYESGFVIDKFPISRPNLTFSTLTVSNMSPEDSSIYLCSVGHGSQWKAFFGQGTRLTVV.

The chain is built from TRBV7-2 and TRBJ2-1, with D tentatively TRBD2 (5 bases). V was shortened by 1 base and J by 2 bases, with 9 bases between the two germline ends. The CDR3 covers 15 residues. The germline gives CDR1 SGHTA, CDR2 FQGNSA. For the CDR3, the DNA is TGTGCCAGCAGCTTAGTGGGAGCAACCTACAATGAGCAGTTCTTC. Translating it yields CASSLVGATYNEQFF. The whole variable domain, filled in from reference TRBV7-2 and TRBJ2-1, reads GAGVSQSPSNKVTEKGKDVELRCDPISGHTALYWYRQSLGQGLEFLIYFQGNSAPDKSGLPSDRFSAERTGGSVSTLTIQRTQQEDSAVYLCASSLVGATYNEQFFGPGTRLTVL.